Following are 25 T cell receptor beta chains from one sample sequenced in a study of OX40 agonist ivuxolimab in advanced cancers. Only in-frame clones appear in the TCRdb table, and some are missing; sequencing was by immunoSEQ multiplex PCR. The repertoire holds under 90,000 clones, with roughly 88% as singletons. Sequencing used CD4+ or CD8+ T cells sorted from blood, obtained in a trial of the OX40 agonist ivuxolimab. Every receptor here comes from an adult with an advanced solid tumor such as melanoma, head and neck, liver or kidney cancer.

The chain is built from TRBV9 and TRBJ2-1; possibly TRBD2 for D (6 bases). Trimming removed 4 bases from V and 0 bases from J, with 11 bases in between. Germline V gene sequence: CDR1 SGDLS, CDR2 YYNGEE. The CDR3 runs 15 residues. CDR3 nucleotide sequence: TGTGCCAGCAGCCAGCGGGCCAGCTCCTACAATGAGCAGTTCTTC. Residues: CASSQRASSYNEQFF. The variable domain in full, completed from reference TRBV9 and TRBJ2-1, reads DSGVTQTPKHLITATGQRVTLRCSPRSGDLSVYWYQQSLDQGLQFLIQYYNGEERAKGNILERFSAQQFPDLHSELNLSSLELGDSALYFCASSQRASSYNEQFFGPGTRLTVL.

DNA for the CDR3: TGTGCCAGCAGCCCAGGGACTGCTGGGGAGCTGTTTTTT. Protein product: CASSPGTAGELFF. The chain carries TRBV7-9 and TRBJ2-2; TRBD2 is a possible D gene (6 bases). V gave up 5 bases and J gave up 8 bases, with 12 bases separating them. Germline V gene sequence: CDR1 SEHNR, CDR2 FQNEAQ (reference sequence). The CDR3 consists of 13 residues.

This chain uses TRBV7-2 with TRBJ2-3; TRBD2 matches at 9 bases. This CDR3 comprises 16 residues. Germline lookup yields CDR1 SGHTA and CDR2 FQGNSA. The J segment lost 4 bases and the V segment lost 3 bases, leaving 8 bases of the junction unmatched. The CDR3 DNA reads TGTGCCAGCAGCTTCGGTAGCGGGAGCGGGGCAGATACGCAGTATTTT. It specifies CASSFGSGSGADTQYF.

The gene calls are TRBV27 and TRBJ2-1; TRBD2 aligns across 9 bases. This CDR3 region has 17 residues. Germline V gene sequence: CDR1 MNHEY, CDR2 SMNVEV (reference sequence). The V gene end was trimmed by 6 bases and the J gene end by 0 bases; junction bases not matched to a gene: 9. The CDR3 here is CASRESGGLSSYNEQFF. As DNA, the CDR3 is TGTGCCAGCAGAGAAAGCGGGGGGCTCAGCTCCTACAATGAGCAGTTCTTC.

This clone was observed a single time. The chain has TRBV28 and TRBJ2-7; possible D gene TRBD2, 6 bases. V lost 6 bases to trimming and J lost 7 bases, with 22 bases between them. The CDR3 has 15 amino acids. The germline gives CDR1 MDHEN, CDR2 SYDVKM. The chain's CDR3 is CASSQPRTAGGEQYF. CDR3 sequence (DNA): TGTGCCAGCAGCCAGCCCAGGACGGCTGGGGGGGAGCAGTACTTC.

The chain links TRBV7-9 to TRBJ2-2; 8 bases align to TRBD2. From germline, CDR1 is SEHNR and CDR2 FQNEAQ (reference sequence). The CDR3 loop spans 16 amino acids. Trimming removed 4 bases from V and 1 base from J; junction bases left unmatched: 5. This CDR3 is CASSSIAGLNTGELFF. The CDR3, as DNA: TGTGCCAGCAGCTCGATAGCGGGATTGAACACCGGGGAGCTGTTTTTT. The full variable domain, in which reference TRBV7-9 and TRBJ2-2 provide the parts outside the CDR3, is DTGVSQNPRHKITKRGQNVTFRCDPISEHNRLYWYRQTLGQGPEFLTYFQNEAQLEKSRLLSDRFSAERPKGSFSTLEIQRTEQGDSAMYLCASSSIAGLNTGELFFGEGSRLTVL.

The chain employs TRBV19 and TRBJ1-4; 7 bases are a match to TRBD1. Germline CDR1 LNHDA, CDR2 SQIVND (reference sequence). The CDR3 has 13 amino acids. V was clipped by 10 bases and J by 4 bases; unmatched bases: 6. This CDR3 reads CATSTGLNEKLFF. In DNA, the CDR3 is TGTGCCACCTCGACAGGGCTTAATGAAAAACTGTTTTTT.

Here the CDR3 reads CASSLLERAGTDTQYF. CDR3 bases: TGCGCCAGCAGCTTGTTGGAGCGGGCGGGCACAGATACGCAGTATTTT. The rearrangement links TRBV5-1 to TRBJ2-3; tentative D call: TRBD2 (6 bases). V was pared by 1 base and J by 1 base, with 13 bases between. Germline loops: CDR1 SGHRS, CDR2 YFSETQ. The CDR3 runs 16 residues.

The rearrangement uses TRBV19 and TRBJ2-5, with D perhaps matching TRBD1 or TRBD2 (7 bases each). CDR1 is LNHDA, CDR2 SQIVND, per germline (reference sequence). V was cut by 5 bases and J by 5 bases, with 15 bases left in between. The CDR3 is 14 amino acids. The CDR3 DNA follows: TGTGCCAGTAGTGCAGGGGGGGGTCGTGAGACCCAGTACTTC. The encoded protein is CASSAGGGRETQYF.

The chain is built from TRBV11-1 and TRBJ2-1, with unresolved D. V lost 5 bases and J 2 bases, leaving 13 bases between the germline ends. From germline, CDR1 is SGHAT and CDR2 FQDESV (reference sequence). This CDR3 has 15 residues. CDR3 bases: TGTGCCAGCAGCCCCAGGACCAGAGCCTACAATGAGCAGTTCTTC. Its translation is CASSPRTRAYNEQFF.

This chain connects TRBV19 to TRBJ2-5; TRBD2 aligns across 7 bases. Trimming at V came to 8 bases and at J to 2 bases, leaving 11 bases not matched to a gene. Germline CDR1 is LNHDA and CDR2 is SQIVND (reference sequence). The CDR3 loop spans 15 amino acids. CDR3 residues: CASRSLANQQETQYF. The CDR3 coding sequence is TGTGCCAGTCGGTCACTAGCGAATCAACAAGAGACCCAGTACTTC.

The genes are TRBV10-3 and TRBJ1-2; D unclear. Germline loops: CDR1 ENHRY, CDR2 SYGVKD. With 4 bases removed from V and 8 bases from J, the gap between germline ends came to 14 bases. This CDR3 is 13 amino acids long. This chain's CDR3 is CAISAGSPGGYTF. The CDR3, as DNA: TGTGCCATCAGTGCCGGCAGCCCCGGAGGCTACACCTTC.

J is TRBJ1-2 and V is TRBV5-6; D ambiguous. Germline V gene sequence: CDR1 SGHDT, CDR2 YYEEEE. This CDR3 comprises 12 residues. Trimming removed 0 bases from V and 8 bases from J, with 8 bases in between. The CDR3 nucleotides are TGTGCCAGCAGCTTGGTTCCTACCGGCTACACCTTC. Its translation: CASSLVPTGYTF.

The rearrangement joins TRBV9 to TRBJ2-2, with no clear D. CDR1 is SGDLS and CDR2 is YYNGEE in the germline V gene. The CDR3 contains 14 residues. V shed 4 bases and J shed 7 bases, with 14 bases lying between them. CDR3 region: CASSPRADGGELFF. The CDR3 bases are TGTGCCAGCAGCCCTAGAGCCGATGGCGGGGAGCTGTTTTTT.

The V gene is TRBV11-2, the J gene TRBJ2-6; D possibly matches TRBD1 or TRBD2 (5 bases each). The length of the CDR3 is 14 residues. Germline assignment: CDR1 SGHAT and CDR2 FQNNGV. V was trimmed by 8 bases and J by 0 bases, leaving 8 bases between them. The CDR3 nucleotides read TGTGCCAGCGGGGCGGGCTCTGGGGCCAACGTCCTGACTTTC. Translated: CASGAGSGANVLTF.

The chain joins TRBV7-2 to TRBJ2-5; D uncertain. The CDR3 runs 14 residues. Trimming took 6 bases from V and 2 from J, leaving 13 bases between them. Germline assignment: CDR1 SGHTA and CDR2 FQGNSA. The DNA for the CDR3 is TGTGCCAGCAGAGTGAGTGGTTCTCAAGAGACCCAGTACTTC. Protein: CASRVSGSQETQYF.

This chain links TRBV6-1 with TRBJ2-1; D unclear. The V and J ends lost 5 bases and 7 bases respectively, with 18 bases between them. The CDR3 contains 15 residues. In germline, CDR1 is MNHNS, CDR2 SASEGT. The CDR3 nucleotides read TGTGCCAGCAGTACCCCAACTTCGACGGTTAATGAGCAGTTCTTC. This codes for CASSTPTSTVNEQFF.

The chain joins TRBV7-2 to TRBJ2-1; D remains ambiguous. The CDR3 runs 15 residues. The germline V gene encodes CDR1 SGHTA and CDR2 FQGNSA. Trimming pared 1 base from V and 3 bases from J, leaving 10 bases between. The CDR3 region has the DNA TGTGCCAGCAGCTTAGGTGGTTTGGGCTACAATGAGCAGTTCTTC. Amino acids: CASSLGGLGYNEQFF.

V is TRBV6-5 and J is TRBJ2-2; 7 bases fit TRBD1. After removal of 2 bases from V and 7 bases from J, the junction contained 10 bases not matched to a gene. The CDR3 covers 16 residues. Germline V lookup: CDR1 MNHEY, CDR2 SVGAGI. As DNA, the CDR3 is TGTGCCAGCAGTTACGTTACCGGGACAGAAGGCGGGGAGCTGTTTTTT. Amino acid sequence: CASSYVTGTEGGELFF.

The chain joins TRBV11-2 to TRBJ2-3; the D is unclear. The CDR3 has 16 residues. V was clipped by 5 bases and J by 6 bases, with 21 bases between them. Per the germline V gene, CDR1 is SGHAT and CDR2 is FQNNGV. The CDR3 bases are TGTGCCAGCAGCCCTAGTGCTCTCCGCCCCTCGGATACGCAGTATTTT. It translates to CASSPSALRPSDTQYF.

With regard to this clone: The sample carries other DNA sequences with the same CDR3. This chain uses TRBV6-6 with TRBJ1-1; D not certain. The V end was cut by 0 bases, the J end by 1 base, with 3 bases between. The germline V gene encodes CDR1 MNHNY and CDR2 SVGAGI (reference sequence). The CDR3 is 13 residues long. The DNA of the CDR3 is TGTGCCAGCAGTTACTCACAGAACACTGAAGCTTTCTTT. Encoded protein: CASSYSQNTEAFF.

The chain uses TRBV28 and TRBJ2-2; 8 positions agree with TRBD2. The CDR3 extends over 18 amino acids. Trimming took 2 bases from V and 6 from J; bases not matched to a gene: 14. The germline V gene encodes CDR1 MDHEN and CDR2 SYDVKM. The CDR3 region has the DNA TGTGCCAGCAGTTTAATCTTCGTGAGCGGGAGCCGCCCCGGGGAGCTGTTTTTT. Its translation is CASSLIFVSGSRPGELFF.

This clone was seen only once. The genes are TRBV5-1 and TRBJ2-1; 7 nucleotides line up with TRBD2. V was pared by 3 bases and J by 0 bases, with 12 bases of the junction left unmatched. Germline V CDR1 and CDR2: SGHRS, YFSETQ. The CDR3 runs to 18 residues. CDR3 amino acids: CASSSPLGGGSSYNEQFF. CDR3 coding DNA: TGCGCCAGCAGCTCCCCCCTGGGTGGCGGGAGCTCCTACAATGAGCAGTTCTTC.

CDR3 region: CASSETGGDTEAFF. For the CDR3, the DNA is TGTGCCAGCAGTGAAACAGGGGGTGACACTGAAGCTTTCTTT. This chain joins TRBV2 and TRBJ1-1; 8 bases are shared with TRBD1. CDR3 length: 14 amino acids. V was pared by 2 bases and J by 3 bases, with 2 bases of the junction left unmatched. Germline CDR1 SNHLY, CDR2 FYNNEI. The complete variable domain, with remaining parts taken from reference TRBV2 and TRBJ1-1, reads EPEVTQTPSHQVTQMGQEVILRCVPISNHLYFYWYRQILGQKVEFLVSFYNNEISEKSEIFDDQFSVERPDGSNFTLKIRSTKLEDSAMYFCASSETGGDTEAFFGQGTRLTVV.

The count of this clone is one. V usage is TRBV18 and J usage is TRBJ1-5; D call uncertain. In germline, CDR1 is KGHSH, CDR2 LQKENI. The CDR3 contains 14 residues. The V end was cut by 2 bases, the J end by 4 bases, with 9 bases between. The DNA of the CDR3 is TGTGCCAGCTCACCAGTGGCAGGTAATCAGCCCCAGCATTTT. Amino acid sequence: CASSPVAGNQPQHF.